Here is one T cell receptor (beta chain) with its context. The repertoire was sequenced with immunoSEQ multiplex PCR; TCRdb's copy has only in-frame clones and lacks some. Of tens of thousands of clones listed, around 90% are singletons. The record originates from a study of T cell changes during pregnancy in multiple sclerosis. The specimen comprised CD8+ T cells from peripheral blood mononuclear cells, sampled after pregnancy. This receptor was taken from a female donor in good health, enrolled as a control in a pregnancy study.

This CDR3 is CASSASRGVAEAFF. CDR3 DNA: TGTGCCAGCAGCGCCTCCCGAGGAGTCGCTGAAGCTTTCTTT. The chain joins TRBV9 to TRBJ1-1; D gene ambiguous. The CDR3 covers 14 residues. V was cut by 3 bases and J by 6 bases, with 15 bases left in between. CDR1 is SGDLS and CDR2 is YYNGEE in the germline V gene.